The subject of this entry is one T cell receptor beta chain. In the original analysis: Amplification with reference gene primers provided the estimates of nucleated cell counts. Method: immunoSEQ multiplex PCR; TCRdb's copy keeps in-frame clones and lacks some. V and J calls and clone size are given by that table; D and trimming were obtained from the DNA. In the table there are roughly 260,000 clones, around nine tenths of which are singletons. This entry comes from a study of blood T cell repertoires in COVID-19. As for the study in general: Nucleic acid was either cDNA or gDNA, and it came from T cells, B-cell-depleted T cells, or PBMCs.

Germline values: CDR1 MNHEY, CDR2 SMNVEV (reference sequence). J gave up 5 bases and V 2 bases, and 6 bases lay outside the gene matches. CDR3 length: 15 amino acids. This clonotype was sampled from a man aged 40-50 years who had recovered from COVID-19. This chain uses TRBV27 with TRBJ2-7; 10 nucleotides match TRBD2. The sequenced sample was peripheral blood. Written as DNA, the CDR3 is TGTGCCAGCAGTTTAATATCTAGCGGGAGTAACGAGCAGTACTTC. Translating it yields CASSLISSGSNEQYF.